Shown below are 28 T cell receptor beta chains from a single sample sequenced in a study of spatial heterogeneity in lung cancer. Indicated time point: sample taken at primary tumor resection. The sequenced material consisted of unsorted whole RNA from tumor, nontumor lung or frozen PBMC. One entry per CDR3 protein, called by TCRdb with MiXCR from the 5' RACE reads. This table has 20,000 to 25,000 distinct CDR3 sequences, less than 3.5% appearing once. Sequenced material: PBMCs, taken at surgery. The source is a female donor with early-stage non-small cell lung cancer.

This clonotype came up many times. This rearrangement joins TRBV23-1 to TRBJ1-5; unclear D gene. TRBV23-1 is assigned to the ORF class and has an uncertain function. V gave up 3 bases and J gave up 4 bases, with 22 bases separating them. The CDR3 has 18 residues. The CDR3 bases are TGCGCCAGCAGTCAGTTCCCCCCGGGTCGATGCTCTAATCAGCCCCAGCATTTT. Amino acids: CASSQFPPGRCSNQPQHF.

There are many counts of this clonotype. The CDR3 DNA sequence: TGTGCCAGCAGCCCCGCCGAGCTAGCGGGAAGCGTTACCTACGAGCAGTACTTC. Encoded protein: CASSPAELAGSVTYEQYF. V and J are TRBV7-9 and TRBJ2-7; the match to TRBD2 covers 9 bases. Per the germline V gene, CDR1 is SEHNR and CDR2 is FQNEAQ (reference sequence). The CDR3 is made up of 18 amino acids. J was trimmed by 2 bases and V by 5 bases; bases with no gene match: 16.

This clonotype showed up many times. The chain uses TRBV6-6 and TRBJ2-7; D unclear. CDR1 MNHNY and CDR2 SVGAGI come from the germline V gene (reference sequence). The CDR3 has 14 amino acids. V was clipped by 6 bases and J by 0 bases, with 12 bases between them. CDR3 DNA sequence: TGTGCCAGCAGGAATACCGCGAGCTCCTACGAGCAGTACTTC. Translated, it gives CASRNTASSYEQYF.

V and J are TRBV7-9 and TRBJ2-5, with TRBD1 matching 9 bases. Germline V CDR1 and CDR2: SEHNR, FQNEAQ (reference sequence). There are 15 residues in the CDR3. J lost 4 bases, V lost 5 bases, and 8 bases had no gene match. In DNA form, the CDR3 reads TGTGCCAGCAGCCCACAGGGGGCGCGGGGAGAGACCCAGTACTTC. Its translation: CASSPQGARGETQYF.

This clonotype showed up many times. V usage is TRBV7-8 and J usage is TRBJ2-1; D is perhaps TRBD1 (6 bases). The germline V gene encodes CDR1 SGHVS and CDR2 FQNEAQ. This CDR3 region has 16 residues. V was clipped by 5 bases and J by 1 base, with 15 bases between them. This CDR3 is CASSTYRVISYNEQFF. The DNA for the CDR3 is TGTGCCAGCAGCACCTACAGGGTTATTTCCTACAATGAGCAGTTCTTC. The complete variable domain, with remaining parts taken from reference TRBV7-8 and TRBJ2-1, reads GAGVSQSPRYKVAKRGQDVALRCDPISGHVSLFWYQQALGQGPEFLTYFQNEAQLDKSGLPSDRFFAERPEGSVSTLKIQRTQQEDSAVYLCASSTYRVISYNEQFFGPGTRLTVL.

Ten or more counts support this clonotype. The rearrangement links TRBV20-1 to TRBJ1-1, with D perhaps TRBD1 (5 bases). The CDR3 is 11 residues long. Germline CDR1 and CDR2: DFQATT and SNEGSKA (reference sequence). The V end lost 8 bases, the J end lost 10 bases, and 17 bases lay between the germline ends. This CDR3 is CSLAVGGGAFF. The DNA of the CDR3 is TGCAGTCTAGCGGTCGGGGGGGGAGCTTTCTTT.

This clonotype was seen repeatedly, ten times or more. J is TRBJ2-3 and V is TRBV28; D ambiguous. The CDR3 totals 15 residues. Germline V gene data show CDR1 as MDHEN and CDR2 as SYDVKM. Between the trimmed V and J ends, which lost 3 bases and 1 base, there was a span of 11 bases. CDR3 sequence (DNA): TGTGCCAGCAGTTTGCTCTGGCAGGGCACAGATACGCAGTATTTT. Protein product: CASSLLWQGTDTQYF.

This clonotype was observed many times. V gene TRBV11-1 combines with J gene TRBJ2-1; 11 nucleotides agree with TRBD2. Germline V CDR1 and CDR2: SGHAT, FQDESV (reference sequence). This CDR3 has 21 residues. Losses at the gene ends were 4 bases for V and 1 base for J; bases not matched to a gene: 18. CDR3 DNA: TGTGCCAGCAGCTATACTAGTGGACTAGCGGGTTGGGAGGCTTCCTACAATGAGCAGTTCTTC. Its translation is CASSYTSGLAGWEASYNEQFF.

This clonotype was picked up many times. Written as DNA, the CDR3 is TGTGCCAGCAGCATTCAGGACAGAGAGATTGACTATGGCTACACCTTC. Translating it yields CASSIQDREIDYGYTF. The rearrangement links TRBV7-9 to TRBJ1-2; TRBD1 is a possible D gene (6 bases). This CDR3 has 16 residues. The germline V and J ends were trimmed by 5 bases and 3 bases, with 19 bases remaining between them. The germline gives CDR1 SEHNR, CDR2 FQNEAQ (reference sequence).

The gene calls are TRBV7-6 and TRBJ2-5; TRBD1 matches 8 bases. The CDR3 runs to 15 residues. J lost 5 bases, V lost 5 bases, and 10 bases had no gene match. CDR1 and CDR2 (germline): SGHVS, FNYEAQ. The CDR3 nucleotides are TGTGCCAGCAGCCAAGGACAGGGAATAGGGGAGACCCAGTACTTC. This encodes CASSQGQGIGETQYF.

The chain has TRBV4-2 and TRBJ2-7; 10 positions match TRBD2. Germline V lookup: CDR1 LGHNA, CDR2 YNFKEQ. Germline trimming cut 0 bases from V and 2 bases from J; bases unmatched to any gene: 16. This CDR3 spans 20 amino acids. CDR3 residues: CASSQEWMLLGAGGTYEQYF. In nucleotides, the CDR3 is TGTGCCAGCAGCCAAGAGTGGATGTTATTGGGAGCGGGAGGGACCTACGAGCAGTACTTC.

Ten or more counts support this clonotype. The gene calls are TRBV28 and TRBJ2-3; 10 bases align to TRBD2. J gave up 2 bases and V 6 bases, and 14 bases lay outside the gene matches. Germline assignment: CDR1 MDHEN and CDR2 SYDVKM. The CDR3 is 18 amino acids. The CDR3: CASSPGLAGEHPTDTQYF. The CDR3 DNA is TGTGCCAGCAGCCCCGGGCTAGCGGGAGAACACCCCACAGATACGCAGTATTTT.

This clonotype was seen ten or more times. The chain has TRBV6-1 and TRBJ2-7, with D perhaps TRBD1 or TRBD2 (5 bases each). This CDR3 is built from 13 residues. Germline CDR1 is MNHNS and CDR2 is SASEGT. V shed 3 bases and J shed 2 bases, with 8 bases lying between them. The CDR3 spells CASSDGGPYEQYF. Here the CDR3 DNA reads TGTGCCAGCAGTGATGGGGGACCCTACGAGCAGTACTTC.

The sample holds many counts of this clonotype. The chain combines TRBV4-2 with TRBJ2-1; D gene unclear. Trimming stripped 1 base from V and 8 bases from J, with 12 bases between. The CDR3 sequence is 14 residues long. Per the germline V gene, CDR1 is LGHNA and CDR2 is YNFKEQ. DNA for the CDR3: TGTGCCAGCAGCCAAGTAAGGGATGGGGATGAGCAGTTCTTC. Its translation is CASSQVRDGDEQFF.

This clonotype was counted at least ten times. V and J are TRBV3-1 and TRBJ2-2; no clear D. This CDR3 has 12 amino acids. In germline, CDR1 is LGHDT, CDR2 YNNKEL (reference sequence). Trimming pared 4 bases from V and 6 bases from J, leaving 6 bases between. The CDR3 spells CASSPLSGELFF. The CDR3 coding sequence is TGTGCCAGCAGCCCTCTGTCCGGGGAGCTGTTTTTT.

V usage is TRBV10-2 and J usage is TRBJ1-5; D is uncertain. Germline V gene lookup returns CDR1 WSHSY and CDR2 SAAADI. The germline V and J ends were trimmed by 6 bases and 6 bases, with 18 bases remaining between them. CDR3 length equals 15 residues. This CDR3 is CASSPFGGRRQPQHF. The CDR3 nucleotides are TGCGCCAGCAGCCCCTTCGGAGGCAGGCGTCAGCCCCAGCATTTT.

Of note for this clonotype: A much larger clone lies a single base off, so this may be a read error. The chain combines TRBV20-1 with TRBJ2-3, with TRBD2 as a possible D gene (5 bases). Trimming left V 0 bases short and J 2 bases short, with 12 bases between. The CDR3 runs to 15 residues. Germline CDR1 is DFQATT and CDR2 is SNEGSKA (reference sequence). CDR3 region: CSARDIRRLTDTQYF. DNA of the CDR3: TGCAGTGCTAGAGATATCAGGAGGCTCACAGATACGCAGTATTTT.

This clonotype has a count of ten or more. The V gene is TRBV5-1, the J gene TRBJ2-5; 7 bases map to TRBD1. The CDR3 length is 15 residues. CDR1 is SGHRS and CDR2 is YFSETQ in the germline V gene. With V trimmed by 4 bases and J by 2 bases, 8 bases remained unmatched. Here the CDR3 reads CASSPPSGGQETQYF. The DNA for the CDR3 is TGCGCCAGCAGCCCCCCCTCAGGGGGTCAAGAGACCCAGTACTTC.

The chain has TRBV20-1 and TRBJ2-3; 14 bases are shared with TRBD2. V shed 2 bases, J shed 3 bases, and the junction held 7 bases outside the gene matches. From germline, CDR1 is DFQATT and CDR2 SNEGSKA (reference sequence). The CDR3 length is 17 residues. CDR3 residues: CSARQGLAGVRTDTQYF. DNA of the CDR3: TGCAGTGCTAGACAGGGACTAGCGGGAGTGCGTACAGATACGCAGTATTTT.

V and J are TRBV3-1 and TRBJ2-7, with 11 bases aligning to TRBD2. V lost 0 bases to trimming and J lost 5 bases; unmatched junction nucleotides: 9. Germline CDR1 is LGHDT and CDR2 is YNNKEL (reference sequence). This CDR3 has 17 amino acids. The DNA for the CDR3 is TGTGCCAGCAGCCAAGATCAATTACTAGCGGGAGTCCACGAGCAGTACTTC. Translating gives CASSQDQLLAGVHEQYF.

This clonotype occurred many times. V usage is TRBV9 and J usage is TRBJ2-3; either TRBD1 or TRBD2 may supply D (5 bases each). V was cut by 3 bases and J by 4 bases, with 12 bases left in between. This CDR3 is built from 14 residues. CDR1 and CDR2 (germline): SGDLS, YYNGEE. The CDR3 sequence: CASSALGVADTQYF. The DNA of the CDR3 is TGTGCCAGCAGCGCCCTGGGGGTTGCAGATACGCAGTATTTT.

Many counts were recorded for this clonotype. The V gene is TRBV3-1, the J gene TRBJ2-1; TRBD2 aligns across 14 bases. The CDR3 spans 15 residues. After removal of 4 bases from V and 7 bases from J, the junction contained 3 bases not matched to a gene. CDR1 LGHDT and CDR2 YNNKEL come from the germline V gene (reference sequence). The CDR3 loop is CASSPGLAGVNEQFF. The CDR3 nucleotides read TGTGCCAGCAGCCCGGGACTAGCGGGAGTAAATGAGCAGTTCTTC.

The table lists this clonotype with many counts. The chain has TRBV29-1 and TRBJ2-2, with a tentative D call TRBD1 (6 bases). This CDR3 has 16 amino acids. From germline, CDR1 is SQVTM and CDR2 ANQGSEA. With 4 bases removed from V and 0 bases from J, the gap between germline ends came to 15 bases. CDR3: CSVVMGRTANTGELFF. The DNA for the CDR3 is TGCAGCGTTGTGATGGGACGGACAGCGAACACCGGGGAGCTGTTTTTT.

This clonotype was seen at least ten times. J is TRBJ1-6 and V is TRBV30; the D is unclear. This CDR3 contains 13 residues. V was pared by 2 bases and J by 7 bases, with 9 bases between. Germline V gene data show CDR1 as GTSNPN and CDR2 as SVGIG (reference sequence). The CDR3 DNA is TGTGCCTGGAGTACGGGAAGGAATTCACCCCTCCACTTT. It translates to CAWSTGRNSPLHF.

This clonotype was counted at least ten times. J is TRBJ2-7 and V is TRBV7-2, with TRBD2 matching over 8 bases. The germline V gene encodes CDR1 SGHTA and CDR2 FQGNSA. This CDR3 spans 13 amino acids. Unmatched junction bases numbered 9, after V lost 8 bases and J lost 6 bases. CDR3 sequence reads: CASQFAGGSEQYF. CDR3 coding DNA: TGTGCCAGCCAATTTGCGGGAGGTTCCGAGCAGTACTTC. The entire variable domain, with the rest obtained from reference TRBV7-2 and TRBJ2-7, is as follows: GAGVSQSPSNKVTEKGKDVELRCDPISGHTALYWYRQSLGQGLEFLIYFQGNSAPDKSGLPSDRFSAERTGGSVSTLTIQRTQQEDSAVYLCASQFAGGSEQYFGPGTRLTVT.

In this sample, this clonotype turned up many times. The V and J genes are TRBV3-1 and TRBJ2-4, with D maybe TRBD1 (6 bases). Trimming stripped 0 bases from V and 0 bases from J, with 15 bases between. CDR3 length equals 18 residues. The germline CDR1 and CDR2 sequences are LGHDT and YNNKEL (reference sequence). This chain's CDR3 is CASSQDVRTALAKNIQYF. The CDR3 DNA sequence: TGTGCCAGCAGCCAAGACGTCAGGACAGCTCTAGCCAAAAACATTCAGTACTTC.

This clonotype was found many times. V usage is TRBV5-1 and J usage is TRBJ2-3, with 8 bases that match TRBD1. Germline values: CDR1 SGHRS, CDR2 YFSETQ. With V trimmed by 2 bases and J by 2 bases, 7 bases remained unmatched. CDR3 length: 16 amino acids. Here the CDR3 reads CASSLVRDRNTDTQYF. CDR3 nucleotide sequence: TGCGCCAGCAGCTTAGTCCGGGACAGGAACACAGATACGCAGTATTTT.

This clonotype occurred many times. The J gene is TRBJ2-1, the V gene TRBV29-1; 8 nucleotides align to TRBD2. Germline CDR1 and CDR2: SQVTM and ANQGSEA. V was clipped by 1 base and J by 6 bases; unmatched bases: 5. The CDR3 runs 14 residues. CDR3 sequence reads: CSVEGAGVGNEQFF. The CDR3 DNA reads TGCAGCGTTGAAGGAGCGGGAGTAGGCAATGAGCAGTTCTTC.